The rows below give T cell receptor beta chains drawn from one sample of a study of siplizumab effects on memory and regulatory T cells. Using immunoSEQ multiplex PCR, the repertoire was profiled, and TCRdb retains in-frame clones only, with some absent. The sample includes about 100,000 clones, about nine tenths of them seen just once. What was sequenced was CD4+ T cells sorted from blood. Receptors originate from a human donor in good health. Some clones in this sample may be carry-over from other donors' samples. Both conserved end residues are part of each CDR3. A D gene is named only where the DNA matches it firmly. Clone sizes are given selectively: once, few, many, or a class where the clone is expanded.

CAWSDWTEAFF	TGTGCCTGGAGTGATTGGACTGAAGCTTTCTTT	TRBJ1-1	TRBV30	11	.	few
CASSEEESGGIAETQYF	TGTGCCAGCAGTGAGGAGGAATCCGGGGGGATAGCGGAGACCCAGTACTTC	TRBJ2-5	TRBV6-1	17	TRBD2	.
CASSIVPAASYGYTF	TGTGCCAGTAGTATAGTCCCCGCGGCGTCATATGGCTACACCTTC	TRBJ1-2	TRBV19	15	.	.
CASSTGRSYEQYF	TGTGCCAGCAGCACGGGACGATCCTACGAGCAGTACTTC	TRBJ2-7	TRBV2	13	.	once
CASPRGRAYEQYF	TGTGCTTCACCGAGGGGGAGAGCCTACGAGCAGTACTTC	TRBJ2-7	TRBV21-1	13	.	.
CASSIEPHGAAGTEAFF	TGTGCCAGTAGTATAGAGCCTCATGGGGCCGCGGGCACTGAAGCTTTCTTT	TRBJ1-1	TRBV19	17	.	.
CASSLGGDKTQYF	TGTGCCAGCAGCCTAGGGGGCGACAAGACCCAGTACTTC	TRBJ2-5	TRBV7-2	13	TRBD1	.
CASGSKISEAFF	TGCGCCAGCGGTTCAAAGATCTCCGAAGCTTTCTTT	TRBJ1-1	TRBV10-1	12	.	.
CASSYTGMETQYF	TGTGCCAGCAGTTACACAGGGATGGAGACCCAGTACTTC	TRBJ2-5	TRBV6-5	13	.	.
CASSPGTRADETQYF	TGTGCCAGCAGCCCCGGGACTAGAGCTGATGAGACCCAGTACTTC	TRBJ2-5	TRBV11-3	15	TRBD2	.
CASSERQMPMNTEAFF	TGTGCCAGCAGTGAAAGACAGATGCCCATGAACACTGAAGCTTTCTTT	TRBJ1-1	TRBV6-1	16	.	.
CASSLHFGGQTEAFF	TGCGCCAGCAGCTTGCATTTCGGGGGGCAGACTGAAGCTTTCTTT	TRBJ1-1	TRBV5-1	15	.	.
CASSYSLAARDEQYF	TGTGCCAGCAGTTACTCCCTAGCTGCCAGGGACGAGCAGTACTTC	TRBJ2-7	TRBV6-5	15	.	.
CASSEYSNQPQHF	TGCGCCAGCAGCGAGTATAGCAATCAGCCCCAGCATTTT	TRBJ1-5	TRBV5-1	13	.	.
CSARNEQFF	TGCAGTGCTAGGAATGAGCAGTTCTTC	TRBJ2-1	TRBV20-1	9	.	.
CASSGDWNTEAFF	TGTGCCAGCAGTGGGGACTGGAACACTGAAGCTTTCTTT	TRBJ1-1	TRBV2	13	.	.
CSARGVGEQYF	TGCAGTGCTAGGGGGGTGGGCGAGCAGTACTTC	TRBJ2-7	TRBV20-1	11	.	.
CASSQDRGARETQYF	TGTGCCAGCAGCCAAGATCGGGGGGCGCGGGAGACCCAGTACTTC	TRBJ2-5	TRBV14	15	.	.
CASSQGASGRSRDEQYF	TGCGCCAGCAGCCAAGGGGCCAGCGGGAGGTCCCGGGACGAGCAGTACTTC	TRBJ2-7	TRBV4-1	17	TRBD2	.
CASSRQGNEQFF	TGTGCCAGTAGTAGACAGGGAAATGAGCAGTTCTTC	TRBJ2-1	TRBV19	12	TRBD1	.
CASSFPLLAGEETGELFF	TGTGCCAGCAGCTTTCCCCTACTAGCGGGAGAGGAAACCGGGGAGCTGTTTTTT	TRBJ2-2	TRBV5-6	18	TRBD2	.
CASSLFEPRWQGATTQYF	TGTGCCAGCAGCTTATTTGAGCCCCGTTGGCAGGGGGCTACGACCCAGTACTTC	TRBJ2-5	TRBV11-2	18	TRBD1	.
CASSFPMREETQYF	TGTGCCAGCAGCTTCCCGATGAGGGAAGAGACCCAGTACTTC	TRBJ2-5	TRBV5-4	14	.	once
CASSPTTATYEQYF	TGTGCCAGCAGTCCCACGACGGCAACCTACGAGCAGTACTTC	TRBJ2-7	TRBV2	14	.	.
CASSWTGWNTEAFF	TGTGCCAGCTCTTGGACAGGGTGGAACACTGAAGCTTTCTTT	TRBJ1-1	TRBV6-4	14	TRBD1	.
CASSLGGINEQFF	TGCGCCAGCAGCTTGGGTGGGATCAATGAGCAGTTCTTC	TRBJ2-1	TRBV5-1	13	.	.
CASSPSEPTGYTGELFF	TGTGCCAGCAGCCCCAGCGAGCCCACAGGTTACACCGGGGAGCTGTTTTTT	TRBJ2-2	TRBV7-9	17	.	.